This T cell receptor (beta chain) comes out of a study of patients and donors after allogeneic stem cell transplantation. TCRdb independently ran MiXCR on the RT-PCR reads; one entry per CDR3 protein. The sample lists about 400,000 distinct CDR3 sequences, more than 15% occurring once. This receptor was taken from a human donor who was either an allogeneic HSCT recipient or a stem cell or donor lymphocyte infusion donor (not recorded which). It is not recorded whose cells these are; they may come from a transplant donor. The sequenced sample consisted of blood, either unsorted or a sorted T cell fraction (not recorded which).

DNA for the CDR3: TGTGCCAGCTCACCTCGGGCTAGCGGGAAGGCTTACAATGAGCAGTTCTTC. Translating it yields CASSPRASGKAYNEQFF. The chain carries TRBV18 and TRBJ2-1, with 9 bases that match TRBD2. The germline CDR1 and CDR2 sequences are KGHSH and LQKENI. The CDR3 spans 17 residues. The ends lost 3 bases at V and 4 bases at J; junction bases unmatched: 10. Looking up the rest from reference TRBV18 and TRBJ2-1 gives the full variable domain: NAGVMQNPRHLVRRRGQEARLRCSPMKGHSHVYWYRQLPEEGLKFMVYLQKENIIDESGMPKERFSAEFPKEGPSILRIQQVVRGDSAAYFCASSPRASGKAYNEQFFGPGTRLTVL.